The entry that follows covers one T cell receptor (beta chain) sequence. The entry originates in a study of CD8 T cells in Susac syndrome. Reverse transcription used roughly 0.5 to 1 ug RNA and random hexamers. From the immunoSEQ multiplex PCR reads, TCRdb called clonotypes with MiXCR, one entry per CDR3 protein. The sample yields roughly 150,000 distinct CDR3 sequences, about 95% seen once. The germline CDR1 and CDR2 sequences are SQVTM and ANQGSEA. The CDR3 has 11 residues. V gave up 3 bases and J gave up 6 bases, with 9 bases separating them. The clonotype originates from a human donor with Susac syndrome. The V call is TRBV29-1, the J call TRBJ2-7; perhaps TRBD2 as D (6 bases). The sequenced sample consisted of CD4+ T cells from PBMCs. CDR3 nucleotide sequence: TGCAGCGTTGAGGCCGGGAGCGAGCAGTACTTC. It yields the protein CSVEAGSEQYF.